Here is one TCR beta chain with its context. Its antigen is currently unknown. Vbeta (60) and Jbeta (13) primers were used in the PCR. Clones were read by immunoSEQ multiplex PCR, and TCRdb kept only the in-frame ones, dropping some. The sample lists around 170,000 clones, approximately 84% seen once, with 2.5% to 3.5% in the top ten. The CDR3 spans 14 residues. The germline V gene has CDR1 SGDLS and CDR2 YYNGEE. Trimming took off 2 bases at V and 2 bases at J, with 9 bases between the two ends. This specimen comes from a study of cytomegalovirus exposure and HLA in healthy donors. Study-wide findings and caveats: TCR beta sequences reportedly predicted most subjects' HLA-A and HLA-B alleles accurately. Most likely, a cluster of highly shared sequence variants arose as a sequencing artifact. Roughly uniform depth of sequencing across donors was assumed in presence/absence analyses. Investigators reported 164 TCR beta chains as tied to cytomegalovirus.

The specimen was PBMCs. The rearrangement uses TRBV9 and TRBJ2-3; possible D gene TRBD2, 5 bases. The clonotype was recovered from a woman in her forties or fifties in good health and CMV-seropositive. CDR3 DNA sequence: TGTGCCAGCAGCGTCCGGGATAACACAGATACGCAGTATTTT. Its protein is CASSVRDNTDTQYF.